This T cell receptor (beta chain) was recorded in a study of cytomegalovirus exposure and HLA in healthy donors. CDR3 length equals 16 residues. V was clipped by 3 bases and J by 0 bases, with 16 bases between them. Per the germline V gene, CDR1 is SGHDT and CDR2 is YYEEEE. Study-level results: Presence/absence analyses treated sequencing depth as roughly uniform across donors. The likely origin of a cluster of highly shared sequence variants was a sequencing artifact.

On this clone: Its antigen remains unidentified.

A multiplex PCR was run with 60 Vbeta primers and 13 Jbeta primers. The repertoire was sequenced with immunoSEQ multiplex PCR; TCRdb's copy has only in-frame clones and lacks some. Of over 75,000 clones listed, more than 60% are singletons. Sequencing was done on a sample of PBMCs. The V gene is TRBV5-6, the J gene TRBJ2-7; D possibly corresponds to TRBD2 (5 bases). The TCR comes from a man aged 45 to 65 in good health and CMV-seropositive. The CDR3 nucleotides read TGTGCCAGCAGCTCCAGATATCGAGAGGGCTCCTACGAGCAGTACTTC. As protein: CASSSRYREGSYEQYF.